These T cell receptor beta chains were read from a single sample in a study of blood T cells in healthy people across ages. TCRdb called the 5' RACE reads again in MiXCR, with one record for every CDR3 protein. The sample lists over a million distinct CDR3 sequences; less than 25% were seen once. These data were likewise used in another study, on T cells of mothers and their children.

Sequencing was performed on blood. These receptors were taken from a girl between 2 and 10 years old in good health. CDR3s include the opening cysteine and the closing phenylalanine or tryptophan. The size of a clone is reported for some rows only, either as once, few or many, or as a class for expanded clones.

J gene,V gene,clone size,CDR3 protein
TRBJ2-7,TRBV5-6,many,CASSLVDSYEQYF
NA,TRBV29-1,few,CSVVRLGEEETQYF
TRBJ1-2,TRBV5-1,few,CASSSARGQLNYGYTF
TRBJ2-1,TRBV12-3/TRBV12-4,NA,CASSPSPGEQFF
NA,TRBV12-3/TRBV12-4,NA,CASSKSGESYEQYF
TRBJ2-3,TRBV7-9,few,CASSPPGGTTDTQYF
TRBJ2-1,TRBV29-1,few,CSVELLTSGEGEQFF
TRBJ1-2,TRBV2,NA,CASSDPTGGAMIFYTF
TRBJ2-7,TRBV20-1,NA,CSAIRVRGLYEQYF
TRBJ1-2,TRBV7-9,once,CASSLGRQRLHGYTF
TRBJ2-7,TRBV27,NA,CASSLSGLGSYEQYF